This T cell receptor (beta chain) was sequenced for a study of T-cell memory formation after mild COVID-19 (dated by TCRdb to the early 2020s). In the study overall: TCR sequence clusters from the two donors were found to be largely donor specific. The cohort comprised two young, previously healthy adult volunteers, one female and one male. In a couple of donors, T-cell clones that expanded and contracted after mild COVID-19 were followed by sequencing TCRalpha and TCRbeta repertoires longitudinally. Findings and caveats that apply to the study as a whole: Balanced CD4/CD8 phenotypes were observed for clones contracting from day 15 to 85, whereas a bias towards CD4+ was observed for a second wave of clones expanding from day 15 to 37. Some responding clones were detected in pre-infection memory, which suggested that pre-existing cross-reactive memory T cells had joined the SARS-CoV-2 response. Whether the second-wave clones peaking on day 37 were SARS-CoV-2 specific was not confirmed. Only two mild cases were covered in the study, and larger cohorts including severe cases with pre-infection samples were considered necessary. Contracting CD4+ clones turned up mainly in the CM and EM memory subsets, whereas EMRA was where CD8+ clones were enriched.

TCRdb shows the sequencer as Illumina NovaSeq 6000. TCRalpha and TCRbeta cDNA libraries were built by 5'RACE with constant-segment primers, adding sample barcodes and unique molecular identifiers. Trizol reagent was used to extract RNA from every sample. The libraries were amplified in two PCR steps, and the second step added a second sample barcode and Illumina TruSeq adapters. Sequencing of libraries was performed on an Illumina NovaSeq with 2 x 150 bp paired-end reads. The paper's data handling went like this. The reads were demultiplexed and collapsed into UMI-guided consensus sequences using migec v1.2.7. Using mixcr v2.1.11, the UMI consensuses were aligned to TRA and TRB V and J templates and assembled into clonotypes. Clonotypes were classified as expanded or contracted when called significant by both edgeR and NoisET, with noise models trained on biological replicates. For edgeR calls, the cutoffs were a false discovery rate-adjusted p below 0.01 and a log2 fold-change threshold of 1. As an exploratory analysis of dynamics, PCA with hierarchical clustering was applied to max-normalized trajectories of the 1000 most abundant clonotypes. Each responding clone was given a CD4 or CD8 phenotype based on the CD4+ and CD8+ repertoires, which had been sequenced separately. The raw public reads went through TCRdb reprocessing: fastp at Q25, MiXCR clone calling, in-frame beta chains kept. Every entry covers one CDR3 protein and lists the most common genes and DNA from its rows. What appears here as the V and J calls and clone size reflects TCRdb's work, not the paper's. Within this sample are some 280,000 distinct CDR3 sequences, with about 17% of them counted one time only. The top ten clonotypes cover less than 30% of the sample.

Ficoll-Paque density gradient centrifugation was used to isolate PBMCs. For this clonotype: What antigen it recognizes has not been identified. Base qualities are missing; no much larger clone stands one base away.

The CDR3 starts with the cysteine, ends with the phenylalanine, and has 16 residues. The read is trimmed to its CDR3 DNA, 48 bases read in frame from base 1. CDR1 KGHSH and CDR2 LQKENI are derived from the germline V gene. V gives up 3 bases and J gives up 4 bases, and the segment between their germline ends measures 16 bases. The receptor chain draws on TRBV18 and TRBJ2-1, with TRBD2 tentatively as D gene (5 bases match). This clonotype was sampled from a man aged 18-30 years who had mild COVID-19 (a few samples of this study predate the infection). The sample titles of this study are shuffled in the database, so cell type and time point are left out; the donor was told from shared clones. Sequenced material: PBMCs or a T cell subset sorted from them (not recorded which). The CDR3 protein: CASSPSYGEMYNEQFF. The bases are TGTGCCAGCTCACCCTCTTATGGGGAGATGTACAATGAGCAGTTCTTC.